This entry features one TCR beta chain sequence. The antigen is undetermined. Measured with immunoSEQ multiplex PCR; TCRdb has only the in-frame clones, and not every one. The table shows 200,000 to 250,000 clones, with 90% to 95% occurring only once. This sample was taken from a study of T cell responses to AZD1222 COVID-19 vaccine. Germline loops: CDR1 SGHTA, CDR2 FQGTGA. The CDR3 has 13 residues. Between the trimmed V and J ends, which lost 5 bases and 6 bases, there was a span of 13 bases. General study results and limits: The peak T cell response came first, and repertoires were sampled only after it. Reportedly, nearly half of unique spike TCRs recognized epitopes outside B.1.351/B.1.1.7 mutations.

The clonotype was recovered from an adult in good health. This chain connects TRBV7-3 to TRBJ1-2, with a possible D match to TRBD1 (6 bases). The starting material was peripheral blood, obtained on day 0 of MenACWY control vaccination. For the CDR3, the DNA is TGTGCCAGCAGCCCAGACAGGTACCATGGCTACACCTTC. Translating it yields CASSPDRYHGYTF.